Described below is a single T cell receptor beta chain sequence and its context. The target of this receptor is not known. No clone much larger than this one lies a single base away; base qualities are absent. What the time point label conveys for this sample: recipient sample about 28 days before transplant, after cytoreduction. Blood samples were obtained from recipients approximately 28 days before transplant and at days 30, 100 and 180 after transplant. Nuclei Lysis Solution was used to extract genomic DNA from fresh or cryopreserved unfractionated peripheral blood mononuclear cells. The junction carries 5 bases between V and J, which are trimmed by 5 bases and 1 base respectively. Taken from the germline V gene, the CDR1 and CDR2 loops are MNHEY and SVGAGI. The CDR3 runs 12 residues from the cysteine to the phenylalanine. Only CDR3 DNA remains: 36 bases, in frame from the first base. The immunoSEQ assay, a bias-controlled multiplex PCR using V- and J-specific primers, was used to amplify TCR beta CDR3 regions from genomic DNA. A second PCR step added a proprietary barcode and Illumina adapter sequences to the CDR3 amplicons. An Illumina MiSeq instrument was used to sequence the CDR3 libraries. The authors' analysis ran thus. Export and quality control were performed with immunoSEQ Analyzer 3.0, and downstream analyses were performed with R Bioconductor and Immunarch. Only productive rearrangements in the normalized downsampled data set went into calculating the repertoire metrics. In the normalized cohort, a clonotype counted as pathologically expanded if the clonotype was larger than 5 templates. The Inverse Simpson Index served as the measure of repertoire diversity. To capture all clonotypes, the CMV-specificity analyses were run on the non-normalized data set. Imported from immuneACCESS, the table was reduced by TCRdb to in-frame sequences with V and J called. These copies leave out some clones; in studies compared against another copy, an unresolved V gene accounts for under half, and the cause of the remainder is not known. V, J and clone size derive from that table, while D and trimming were established from the DNA sequence. A total of about 38,000 clones appear in this sample, roughly 95% of them only once. The ten largest clonotypes hold roughly 1.6% of the sample.

The data derive from a study of T cell clonotyping in hematopoietic cell transplantation (dated by TCRdb to about 2021). Background on the whole study: Pretransplant recipient samples were obtained after cytoreduction. Recruitment of patients ran from late 2015 to early 2017, and follow-up continued until late 2020 or until death. A total of 150 or so blood samples were gathered in the study from under 40 consecutive transplant recipients along with their related donors.

What the research found in general, with its limitations: The sample size was limited, and because cells were not sorted, the contributions of CD4 and CD8 repertoires could not be separated. Recipient repertoires showed only a small fraction of overlap with donor repertoires, and over 97% appeared de novo at the given depth. Broader posttransplant TCR repertoire diversity was predicted by donor and pretransplant recipient Inverse Simpson Index values. After transplant, TCR diversity in recipients dropped, and pathologically expanded clonotypes increased progressively from day 30 to day 180.

The material was peripheral blood mononuclear cells, obtained before stem cell transplant. This sequence uses TRBV6-5 and TRBJ1-2; no D gene can be assigned with confidence. The sequence was collected from a man in his forties or fifties with chronic myeloid leukemia. Some clones in this sample may be carry-over from other donors' samples. The CDR3 in this case is CASSTSNYGYTF. The nucleotide sequence is given as TGTGCCAGCAGTACAAGTAACTATGGCTACACCTTC.